These T cell receptor beta chains were read from a single sample in a study of OX40 agonist ivuxolimab in advanced cancers. Clones were read by immunoSEQ multiplex PCR, and TCRdb kept only the in-frame ones, dropping some. This table holds fewer than 100,000 clones, about 83% found once. The material sequenced was CD4+ or CD8+ T cells sorted from blood, taken in a trial of the OX40 agonist ivuxolimab. These receptors were taken from an adult with an advanced solid tumor such as melanoma, head and neck, liver or kidney cancer. Each CDR3 is given with its conserved first and last residue. The D gene is left open where the match is weak. Clone sizes are given selectively: once, few, many, or a class where the clone is expanded.

j_gene: TRBJ2-7; abundance: few; v_gene: TRBV30; d_gene: TRBD2; len: 13; CDR3nt: TGTGCCTGGAGTAGATGGAGGGGAGGGGAGCAGTACTTC; CDR3aa: CAWSRWRGGEQYF
j_gene: TRBJ1-2; abundance: few; v_gene: TRBV6-1; d_gene: NA; len: 12; CDR3nt: TGTGCCAGCAGTGACCCAGTCTCGGGCTACACCTTC; CDR3aa: CASSDPVSGYTF
j_gene: TRBJ2-7; abundance: few; v_gene: TRBV2; d_gene: TRBD1; len: 14; CDR3nt: TGTGCCAGCAGTCGACACAGGGGCCCCTACGAGCAGTACTTC; CDR3aa: CASSRHRGPYEQYF
j_gene: TRBJ1-2; abundance: once; v_gene: TRBV5-1; d_gene: NA; len: 14; CDR3nt: TGCGCCAGCAGCTTGTGGGGCAGGGCGAGTGGCTACACCTTC; CDR3aa: CASSLWGRASGYTF
j_gene: TRBJ1-1; abundance: NA; v_gene: TRBV28; d_gene: NA; len: 12; CDR3nt: TGTGCCAGCATCTCCAGTGTCGGGGGTGCTTTCTTT; CDR3aa: CASISSVGGAFF
j_gene: TRBJ2-3; abundance: NA; v_gene: TRBV9; d_gene: TRBD2; len: 14; CDR3nt: TGTGCCAGCAGCGCCGGACTAGCGGCAGATACGCAGTATTTT; CDR3aa: CASSAGLAADTQYF
j_gene: TRBJ1-1; abundance: once; v_gene: TRBV6-5; d_gene: NA; len: 15; CDR3nt: TGTGCCAGCACCCTCCGGACCTACTCGGTCACTGAAGCTTTCTTT; CDR3aa: CASTLRTYSVTEAFF
j_gene: TRBJ2-3; abundance: NA; v_gene: TRBV4-2; d_gene: TRBD2; len: 16; CDR3nt: TGTGCCAGCAGCCAAGAGAGAGCGGGGGGTGGAGATACGCAGTATTTT; CDR3aa: CASSQERAGGGDTQYF
j_gene: TRBJ2-1; abundance: NA; v_gene: TRBV2; d_gene: TRBD2; len: 14; CDR3nt: TGTGCCAGCAGGGAGACTAGCAACAGGAATGAGCAGTTCTTC; CDR3aa: CASRETSNRNEQFF
j_gene: TRBJ2-1; abundance: once; v_gene: TRBV7-2; d_gene: TRBD2; len: 16; CDR3nt: TGTGCCAGCAGCCAGCGCTCGGGCGCGGGGGTTAATGAGCAGTTCTTC; CDR3aa: CASSQRSGAGVNEQFF
j_gene: TRBJ2-1; abundance: few; v_gene: TRBV30; d_gene: TRBD2; len: 14; CDR3nt: TGTGCCTGGAGTCGTAGCGGGAGGATCAATGAGCAGTTCTTC; CDR3aa: CAWSRSGRINEQFF
j_gene: TRBJ1-1; abundance: once; v_gene: TRBV11-2; d_gene: NA; len: 15; CDR3nt: TGTGCCAGCAGCTCGGGACGGGGCCTCGGCACTGAAGCTTTCTTT; CDR3aa: CASSSGRGLGTEAFF
j_gene: TRBJ2-5; abundance: NA; v_gene: TRBV18; d_gene: NA; len: 14; CDR3nt: TGTGCCAGCTCAATTGTGGCTGCCAAAGAGACCCAGTACTTC; CDR3aa: CASSIVAAKETQYF
j_gene: TRBJ2-7; abundance: NA; v_gene: TRBV14; d_gene: NA; len: 15; CDR3nt: TGTGCCAGCAGCCAAGATCTTGTAAGGGCCCACGAGCAGTACTTC; CDR3aa: CASSQDLVRAHEQYF
j_gene: TRBJ2-7; abundance: NA; v_gene: TRBV27; d_gene: TRBD1; len: 14; CDR3nt: TGTGCCAGCAGTCTAGGACAGGGGGGTTACGAGCAGTACTTC; CDR3aa: CASSLGQGGYEQYF
j_gene: TRBJ1-2; abundance: NA; v_gene: TRBV6-1; d_gene: NA; len: 13; CDR3nt: TGTGCCAGCAGTGAAGCGGGAGAGTATGGCTACACCTTC; CDR3aa: CASSEAGEYGYTF
j_gene: TRBJ1-1; abundance: NA; v_gene: TRBV5-6; d_gene: NA; len: 15; CDR3nt: TGTGCCAGCAGCTCGTCCAGCGGTTCTAACACTGAAGCTTTCTTT; CDR3aa: CASSSSSGSNTEAFF
j_gene: TRBJ2-1; abundance: NA; v_gene: TRBV5-1; d_gene: NA; len: 15; CDR3nt: TGCGCCAGCAGCAAGGGATCAGGCGCCTACAATGAGCAGTTCTTC; CDR3aa: CASSKGSGAYNEQFF
j_gene: TRBJ1-1; abundance: NA; v_gene: TRBV7-9; d_gene: TRBD1; len: 14; CDR3nt: TGTGCCAGCAGCTCGGGACAGGTCGACACTGAAGCTTTCTTT; CDR3aa: CASSSGQVDTEAFF
j_gene: TRBJ2-1; abundance: NA; v_gene: TRBV28; d_gene: TRBD2; len: 16; CDR3nt: TGTGCCAGCAGTTTATGGTTAGCGGGGGGTAACGGTGAGCAGTTCTTC; CDR3aa: CASSLWLAGGNGEQFF
j_gene: TRBJ2-5; abundance: few; v_gene: TRBV5-5; d_gene: NA; len: 13; CDR3nt: TGTGCCAGCAGCCGAAGTCTCCAAGAGACCCAGTACTTC; CDR3aa: CASSRSLQETQYF
j_gene: TRBJ1-1; abundance: few; v_gene: TRBV27; d_gene: NA; len: 12; CDR3nt: TGTGCCAGCAGATCCCCGGGAATGCAAGCTTTCTTT; CDR3aa: CASRSPGMQAFF